This T cell receptor beta chain derives from a study of cytomegalovirus exposure and HLA in healthy donors. Study outcomes and limitations: Reportedly, cytomegalovirus status was diagnosed with high sensitivity and specificity.

A word on this clone: Its specificity is unknown.

Both 60 Vbeta primers and 13 Jbeta primers went into the PCR. Profiled with immunoSEQ multiplex PCR; TCRdb holds only in-frame clones, not every one. The sample comprises roughly 170,000 clones, around 82% of which are singletons, and approximately 1.5% rests with the top ten. The CDR3 runs 18 residues. V was clipped by 6 bases and J by 0 bases; unmatched bases: 12. Germline CDR1 reads LGHNT; CDR2 reads FRNRAP. Sequencing was performed on PBMCs. The chain links TRBV12-5 to TRBJ2-1; TRBD1 agrees at 9 bases. The TCR sequence derives from a male donor in good health and CMV-seronegative. The CDR3 DNA is TGTGCTAGTGGCGCACCGGGACAGGGATTGAGCTCCTACAATGAGCAGTTCTTC. Amino acids: CASGAPGQGLSSYNEQFF.